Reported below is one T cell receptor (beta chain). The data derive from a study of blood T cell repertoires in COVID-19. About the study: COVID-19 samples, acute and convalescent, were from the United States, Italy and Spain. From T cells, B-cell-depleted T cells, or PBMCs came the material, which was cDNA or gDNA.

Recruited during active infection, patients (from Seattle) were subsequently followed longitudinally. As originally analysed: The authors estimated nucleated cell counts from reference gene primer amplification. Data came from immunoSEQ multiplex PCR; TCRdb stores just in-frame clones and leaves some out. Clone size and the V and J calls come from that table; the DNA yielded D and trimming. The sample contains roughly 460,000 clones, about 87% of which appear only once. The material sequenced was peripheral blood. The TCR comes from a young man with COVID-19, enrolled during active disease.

The CDR3 is CASSLFGDRDNEKLFF. The CDR3 nucleotides read TGTGCCAGCAGCTTATTCGGGGACAGAGATAATGAAAAACTGTTTTTT. The chain has TRBV7-6 and TRBJ1-4, with 7 bases fitting TRBD1. J was trimmed by 4 bases and V by 2 bases; bases with no gene match: 7. There are 16 residues in the CDR3. Germline V gives CDR1 SGHVS, CDR2 FNYEAQ.